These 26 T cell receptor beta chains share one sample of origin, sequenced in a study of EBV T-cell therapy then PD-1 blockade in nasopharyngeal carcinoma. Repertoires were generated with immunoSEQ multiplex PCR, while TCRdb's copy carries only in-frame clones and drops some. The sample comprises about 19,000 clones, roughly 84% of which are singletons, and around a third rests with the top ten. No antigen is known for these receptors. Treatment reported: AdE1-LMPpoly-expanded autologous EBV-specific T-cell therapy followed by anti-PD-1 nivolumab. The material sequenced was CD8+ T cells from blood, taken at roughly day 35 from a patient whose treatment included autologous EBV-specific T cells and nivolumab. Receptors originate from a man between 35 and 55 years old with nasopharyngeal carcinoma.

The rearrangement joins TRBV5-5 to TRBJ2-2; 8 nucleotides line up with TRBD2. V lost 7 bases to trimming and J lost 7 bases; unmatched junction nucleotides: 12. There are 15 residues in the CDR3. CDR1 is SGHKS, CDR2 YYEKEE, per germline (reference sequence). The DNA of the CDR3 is TGTGCCAGCCGGGGGCTAGCGGGTATGAACGGGGAGCTGTTTTTT. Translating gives CASRGLAGMNGELFF.

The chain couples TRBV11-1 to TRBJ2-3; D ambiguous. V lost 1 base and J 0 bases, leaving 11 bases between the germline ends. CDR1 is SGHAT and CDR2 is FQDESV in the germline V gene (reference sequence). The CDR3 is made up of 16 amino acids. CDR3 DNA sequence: TGTGCCAGCAGCTTAGTGGCAGAGCCTAGCACAGATACGCAGTATTTT. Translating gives CASSLVAEPSTDTQYF.

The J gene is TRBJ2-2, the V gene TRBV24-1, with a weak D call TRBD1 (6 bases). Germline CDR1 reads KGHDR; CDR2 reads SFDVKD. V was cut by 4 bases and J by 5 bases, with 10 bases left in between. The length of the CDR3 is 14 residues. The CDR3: CATSEHRDTGELFF. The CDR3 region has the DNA TGTGCCACCAGTGAGCACAGGGATACCGGGGAGCTGTTTTTT.

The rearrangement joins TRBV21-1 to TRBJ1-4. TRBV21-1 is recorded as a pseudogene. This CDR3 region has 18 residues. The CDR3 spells CASSNPSGVNNRKGKTVF. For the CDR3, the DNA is TGTGCCAGCAGCAACCCCTCGGGGGTAAATAACCGAAAGGGAAAAACTGTTTTT.

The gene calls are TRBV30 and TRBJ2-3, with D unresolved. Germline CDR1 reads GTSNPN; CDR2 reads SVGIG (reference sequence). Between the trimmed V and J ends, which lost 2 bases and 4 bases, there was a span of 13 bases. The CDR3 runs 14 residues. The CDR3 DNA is TGTGCCTGGAGTCCCTCTTTTCCCCCAGATACGCAGTATTTT. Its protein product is CAWSPSFPPDTQYF.

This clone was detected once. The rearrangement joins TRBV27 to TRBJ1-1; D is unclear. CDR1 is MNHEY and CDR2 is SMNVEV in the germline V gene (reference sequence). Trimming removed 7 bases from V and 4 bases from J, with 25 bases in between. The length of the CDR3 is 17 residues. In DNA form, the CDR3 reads TGTGCCAGCAATCGAACCCCGGTAAAAGGGAGGGTCACTGAAGCTTTCTTT. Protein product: CASNRTPVKGRVTEAFF.

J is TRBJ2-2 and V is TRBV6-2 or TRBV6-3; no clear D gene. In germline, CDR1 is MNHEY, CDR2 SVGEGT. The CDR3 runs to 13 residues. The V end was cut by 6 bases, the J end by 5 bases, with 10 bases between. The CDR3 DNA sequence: TGTGCCAGCAGCTTGGCAGAAACCGGGGAGCTGTTTTTT. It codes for CASSLAETGELFF.

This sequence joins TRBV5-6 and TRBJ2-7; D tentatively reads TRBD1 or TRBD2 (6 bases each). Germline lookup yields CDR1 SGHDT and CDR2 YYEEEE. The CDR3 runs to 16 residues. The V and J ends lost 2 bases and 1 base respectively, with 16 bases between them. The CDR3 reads CASSFIGGDPSYEQYF. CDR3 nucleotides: TGTGCCAGCAGCTTTATCGGGGGCGATCCATCCTACGAGCAGTACTTC.

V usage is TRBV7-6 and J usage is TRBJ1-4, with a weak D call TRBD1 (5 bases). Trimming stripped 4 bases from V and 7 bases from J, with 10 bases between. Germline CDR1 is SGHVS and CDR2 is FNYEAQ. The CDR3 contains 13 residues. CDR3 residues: CASSSWDGEKLFF. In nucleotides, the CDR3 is TGTGCCAGCAGCTCTTGGGACGGTGAAAAACTGTTTTTT.

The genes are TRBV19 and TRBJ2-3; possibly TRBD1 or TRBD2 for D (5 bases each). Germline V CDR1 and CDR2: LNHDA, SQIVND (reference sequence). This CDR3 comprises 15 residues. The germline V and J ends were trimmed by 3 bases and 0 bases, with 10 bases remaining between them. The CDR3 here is CASSIGTASTDTQYF. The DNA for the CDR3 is TGTGCCAGTAGTATCGGGACCGCGAGCACAGATACGCAGTATTTT.

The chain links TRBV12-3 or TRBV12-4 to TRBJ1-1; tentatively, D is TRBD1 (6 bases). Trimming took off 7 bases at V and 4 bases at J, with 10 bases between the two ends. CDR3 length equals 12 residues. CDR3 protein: CASITGSTEAFF. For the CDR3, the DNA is TGTGCCAGCATCACAGGGAGCACTGAAGCTTTCTTT.

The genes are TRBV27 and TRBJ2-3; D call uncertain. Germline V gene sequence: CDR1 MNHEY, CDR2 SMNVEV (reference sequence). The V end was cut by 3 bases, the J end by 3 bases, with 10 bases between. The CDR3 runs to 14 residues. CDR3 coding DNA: TGTGCCAGCAGTTTCAAACTCTCTACAGATACGCAGTATTTT. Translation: CASSFKLSTDTQYF.

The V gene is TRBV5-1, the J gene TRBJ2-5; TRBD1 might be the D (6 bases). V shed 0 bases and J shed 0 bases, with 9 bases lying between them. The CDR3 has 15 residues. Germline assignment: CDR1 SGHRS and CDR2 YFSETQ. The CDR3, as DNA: TGCGCCAGCAGCTTGGTGGACAGTAACCAAGAGACCCAGTACTTC. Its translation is CASSLVDSNQETQYF.

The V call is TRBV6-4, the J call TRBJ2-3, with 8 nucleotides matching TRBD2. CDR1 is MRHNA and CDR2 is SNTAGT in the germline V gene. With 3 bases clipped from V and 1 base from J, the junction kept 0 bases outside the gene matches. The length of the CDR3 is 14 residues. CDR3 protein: CASSERGGTDTQYF. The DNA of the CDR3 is TGTGCCAGCAGTGAGCGGGGGGGCACAGATACGCAGTATTTT.

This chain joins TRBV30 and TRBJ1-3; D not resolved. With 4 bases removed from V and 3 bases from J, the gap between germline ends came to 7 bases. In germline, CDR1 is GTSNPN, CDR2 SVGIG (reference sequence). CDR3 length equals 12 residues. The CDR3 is CAWKGIGNTIYF. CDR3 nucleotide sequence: TGTGCCTGGAAAGGGATTGGAAACACCATATATTTT.

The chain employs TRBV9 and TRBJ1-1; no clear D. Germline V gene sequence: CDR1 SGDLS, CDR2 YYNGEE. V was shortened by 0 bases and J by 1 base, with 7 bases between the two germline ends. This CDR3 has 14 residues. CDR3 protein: CASSVDGPNTEAFF. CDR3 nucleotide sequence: TGTGCCAGCAGCGTAGATGGGCCGAACACTGAAGCTTTCTTT.

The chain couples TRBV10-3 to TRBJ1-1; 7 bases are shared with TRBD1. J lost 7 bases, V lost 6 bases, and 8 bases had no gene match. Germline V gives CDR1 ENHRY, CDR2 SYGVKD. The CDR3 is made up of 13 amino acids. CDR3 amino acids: CAISWTGGNEAFF. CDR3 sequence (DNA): TGTGCCATCAGCTGGACAGGTGGGAATGAAGCTTTCTTT.

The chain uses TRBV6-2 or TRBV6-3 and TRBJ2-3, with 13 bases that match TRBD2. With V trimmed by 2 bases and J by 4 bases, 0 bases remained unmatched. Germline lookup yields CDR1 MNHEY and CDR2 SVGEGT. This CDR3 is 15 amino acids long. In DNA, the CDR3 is TGTGCCAGCAGTTACGGGACTAGCGGGGCAGATACGCAGTATTTT. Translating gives CASSYGTSGADTQYF.

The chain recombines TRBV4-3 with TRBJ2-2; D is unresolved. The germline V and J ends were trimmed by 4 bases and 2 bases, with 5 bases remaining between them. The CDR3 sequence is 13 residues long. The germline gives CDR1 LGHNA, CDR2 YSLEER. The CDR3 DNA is TGCGCCAGCAGCCCAGAAAACACCGGGGAGCTGTTTTTT. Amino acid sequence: CASSPENTGELFF.

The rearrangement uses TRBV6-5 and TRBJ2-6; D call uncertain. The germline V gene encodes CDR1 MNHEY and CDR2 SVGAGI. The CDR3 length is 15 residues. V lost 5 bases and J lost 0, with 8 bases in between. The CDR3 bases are TGTGCCAGCAGTATAAGCCTCTCTGGGGCCAACGTCCTGACTTTC. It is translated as CASSISLSGANVLTF.

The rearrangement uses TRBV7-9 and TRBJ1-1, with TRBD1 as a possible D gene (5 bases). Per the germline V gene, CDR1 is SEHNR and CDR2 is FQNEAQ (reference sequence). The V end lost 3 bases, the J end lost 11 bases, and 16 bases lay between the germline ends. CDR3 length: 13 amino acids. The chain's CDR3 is CASSFPGGIGAFF. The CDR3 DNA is TGTGCCAGCAGCTTCCCGGGGGGAATAGGGGCTTTCTTT.

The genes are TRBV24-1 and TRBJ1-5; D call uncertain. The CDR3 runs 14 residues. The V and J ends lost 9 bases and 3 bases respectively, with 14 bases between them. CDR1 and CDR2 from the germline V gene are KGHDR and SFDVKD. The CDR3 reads CATSRIDDNQPQHF. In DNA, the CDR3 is TGTGCCACCTCCAGGATAGACGACAATCAGCCCCAGCATTTT.

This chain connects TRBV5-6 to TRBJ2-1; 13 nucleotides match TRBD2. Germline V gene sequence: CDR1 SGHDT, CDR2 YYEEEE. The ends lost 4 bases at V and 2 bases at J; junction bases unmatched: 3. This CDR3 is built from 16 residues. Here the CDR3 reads CASSLGLAGTYNEQFF. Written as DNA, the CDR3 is TGTGCCAGCAGCCTGGGACTAGCGGGGACCTACAATGAGCAGTTCTTC.

In DNA, the CDR3 is TGTGCCAGCAGCTTGGGGGGCGCATCTTGGGCAGGGGATGGCTACACCTTC. Amino acid sequence: CASSLGGASWAGDGYTF. The chain recombines TRBV5-6 with TRBJ1-2, with D perhaps TRBD1 (6 bases). The CDR3 runs to 17 residues. The V end lost 0 bases, the J end lost 6 bases, and 21 bases lay between the germline ends. Germline V gives CDR1 SGHDT, CDR2 YYEEEE.

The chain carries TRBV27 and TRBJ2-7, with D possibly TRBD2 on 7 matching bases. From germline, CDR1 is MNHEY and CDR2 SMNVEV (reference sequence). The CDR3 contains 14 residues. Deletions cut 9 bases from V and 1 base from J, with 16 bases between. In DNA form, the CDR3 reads TGTGCCAGTCAGATAGGGGGGGGGTCCTACGAGCAGTACTTC. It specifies CASQIGGGSYEQYF.

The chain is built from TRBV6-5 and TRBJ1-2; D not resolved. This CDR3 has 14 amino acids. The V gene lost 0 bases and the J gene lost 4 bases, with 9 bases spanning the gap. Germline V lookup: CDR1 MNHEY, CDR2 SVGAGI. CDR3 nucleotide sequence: TGTGCCAGCAGTTACTCGGGCAGAGGCTATGGCTACACCTTC. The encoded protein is CASSYSGRGYGYTF.